This T cell receptor beta chain was identified during a study of blood T cell repertoires in COVID-19. Data came from immunoSEQ multiplex PCR; TCRdb stores just in-frame clones and leaves some out. The table lists over 150,000 clones, approximately 88% of them singletons. This clone was observed a few times. The source is a woman aged 40 to 50 with COVID-19, enrolled during active disease. Sequencing was done on a sample of peripheral blood.

As DNA, the CDR3 is TGTGCCAGCAGCTTACCGTGGACAGGGAACACCGGGGAGCTGTTTTTT. This codes for CASSLPWTGNTGELFF. V is TRBV7-9 and J is TRBJ2-2; 7 nucleotides align to TRBD1. This CDR3 has 16 residues. The ends lost 2 bases at V and 1 base at J; junction bases unmatched: 4. In germline, CDR1 is SEHNR, CDR2 FQNEAQ (reference sequence). The complete variable domain, with remaining parts taken from reference TRBV7-9 and TRBJ2-2, reads DTGVSQNPRHKITKRGQNVTFRCDPISEHNRLYWYRQTLGQGPEFLTYFQNEAQLEKSRLLSDRFSAERPKGSFSTLEIQRTEQGDSAMYLCASSLPWTGNTGELFFGEGSRLTVL.